Below are 2 T cell receptor beta chains sequenced from a single sample in a study of T cell responses to AZD1222 COVID-19 vaccine. Clones were sequenced by immunoSEQ multiplex PCR, and TCRdb holds only the in-frame ones, with some missing. Of roughly 100,000 clones in the sample, approximately 88% are singletons; the top ten hold roughly 22%. Specimen: peripheral blood, collected on day 0 of AZD1222 vaccination. These receptors originate from an adult in good health.

This chain uses TRBV7-2 with TRBJ1-1, with 7 bases aligning to TRBD1. The CDR3 totals 14 residues. Per germline, CDR1 SGHTA and CDR2 FQGNSA. J lost 1 base, V lost 4 bases, and 3 bases had no gene match. The CDR3 loop is CASSSQGRNTEAFF. CDR3 nucleotide sequence: TGTGCCAGCAGCTCACAGGGGAGGAACACTGAAGCTTTCTTT.

The rearrangement joins TRBV6-1 to TRBJ1-1; D not certain. V dropped 1 base and J dropped 0 bases, with 6 bases sitting between them. The germline V gene encodes CDR1 MNHNS and CDR2 SASEGT. This CDR3 contains 14 residues. DNA for the CDR3: TGTGCCAGCAGTGAAGGGAACATGAACACTGAAGCTTTCTTT. It yields the protein CASSEGNMNTEAFF.